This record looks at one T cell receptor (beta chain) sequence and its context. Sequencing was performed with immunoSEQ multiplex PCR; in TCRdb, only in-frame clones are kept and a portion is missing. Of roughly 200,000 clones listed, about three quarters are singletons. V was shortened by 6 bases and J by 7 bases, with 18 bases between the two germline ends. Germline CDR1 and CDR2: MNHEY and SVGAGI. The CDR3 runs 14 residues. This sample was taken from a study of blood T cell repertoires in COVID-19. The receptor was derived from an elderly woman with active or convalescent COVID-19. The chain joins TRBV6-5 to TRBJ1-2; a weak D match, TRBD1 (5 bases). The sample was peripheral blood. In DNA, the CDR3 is TGTGCCAGCAGCTCGGGACTCCCAATGGGTGGCTACACCTTC. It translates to CASSSGLPMGGYTF.